Sequencing of this T cell receptor beta chain was carried out in a study of metastatic and nonmetastatic thyroid tumors. Looking at the study overall: For malignant and benign thyroid patients, tumor or nodule tissue and blood were the sources whose repertoires were compared.

Until they underwent thyroid surgery, no patient had received any treatment. TCRdb reanalyzed the PCR reads with MiXCR. The sample has around 31,000 clones, about 20% seen once. The specimen sequenced was tumor tissue. This receptor was taken from a male donor with papillary thyroid cancer or a benign thyroid nodule (not recorded which). Some clones in this sample may be carry-over from other donors' samples.

CDR3 DNA sequence: TGTGCCAGCAGCCTCTCTGGGGCCAACGTCCTGACTTTC. Protein: CASSLSGANVLTF. The chain combines TRBV11-2 with TRBJ2-6; D remains unclear. The CDR3 spans 13 residues. Trimming took off 5 bases at V and 0 bases at J, with 2 bases between the two ends. Germline V gene lookup returns CDR1 SGHAT and CDR2 FQNNGV.